Listed here are 18 T cell receptor beta chains from one sample, sequenced in a study of cytomegalovirus exposure and HLA in healthy donors. PCR employed 60 Vbeta and 13 Jbeta primers. The assay was immunoSEQ multiplex PCR, and TCRdb's table has in-frame clones only and misses some. The repertoire has around 150,000 clones, around 80% of them found once; the top ten carry 1.9%. Sequenced sample: PBMCs. Receptors originate from a human donor in good health.

This rearrangement joins TRBV11-3 to TRBJ2-7; D may be TRBD2 (5 bases). CDR1 SGHNT and CDR2 YENEEA come from the germline V gene. The V gene lost 0 bases and the J gene lost 3 bases, with 12 bases spanning the gap. CDR3 length: 15 amino acids. In DNA form, the CDR3 reads TGTGCCAGCAGCTTAGACCCGGGGAAGAGCTACGAGCAGTACTTC. Protein: CASSLDPGKSYEQYF.

V is TRBV25-1 and J is TRBJ2-6; 9 bases match TRBD2. The CDR3 runs 18 residues. Germline-derived CDR1 and CDR2 are MGHDK and SYGVNS. After removal of 3 bases from V and 2 bases from J, the junction contained 8 bases not matched to a gene. The CDR3 loop reads CASSDWASGEPGANVLTF. CDR3 DNA sequence: TGTGCCAGCAGTGATTGGGCTAGCGGGGAGCCTGGGGCCAACGTCCTGACTTTC.

This chain uses TRBV19 with TRBJ1-5; a weak D match, TRBD1 (5 bases). The germline CDR1 and CDR2 sequences are LNHDA and SQIVND (reference sequence). The CDR3 length is 16 residues. Trimming took off 2 bases at V and 2 bases at J, with 13 bases between the two ends. CDR3 sequence reads: CASSISGGLGNQPQHF. The DNA of the CDR3 is TGTGCCAGTAGTATATCGGGGGGTCTAGGCAATCAGCCCCAGCATTTT. The complete variable domain, with remaining parts taken from reference TRBV19 and TRBJ1-5, reads DGGITQSPKYLFRKEGQNVTLSCEQNLNHDAMYWYRQDPGQGLRLIYYSQIVNDFQKGDIAEGYSVSREKKESFPLTVTSAQKNPTAFYLCASSISGGLGNQPQHFGDGTRLSIL.

The CDR3 bases are TGCGCCAGCAGCCAAGCTGTGCCCTGGGGGGGCACGACCTACGAGCAGTACTTC. Translated, it gives CASSQAVPWGGTTYEQYF. The gene calls are TRBV4-1 and TRBJ2-7, with D maybe TRBD2 (7 bases). From germline, CDR1 is MGHRA and CDR2 YSYEKL. The ends were cut back, 1 base at V and 2 bases at J, with 21 bases in the middle. This CDR3 contains 18 residues.

The genes are TRBV7-2 and TRBJ2-3; D remains unclear. V lost 1 base and J lost 5, with 7 bases in between. In germline, CDR1 is SGHTA, CDR2 FQGNSA. CDR3 size: 13 residues. The CDR3 coding sequence is TGTGCCAGCAGCTTAGACCCAGGAGATACGCAGTATTTT. Amino acids: CASSLDPGDTQYF.

The chain joins TRBV12-5 to TRBJ2-7; D perhaps matches TRBD1 (5 bases). The germline gives CDR1 LGHNT, CDR2 FRNRAP. The germline V and J ends were trimmed by 5 bases and 3 bases, with 17 bases remaining between them. The CDR3 is made up of 15 amino acids. The CDR3 reads CASGTSRQGGYEQYF. CDR3 DNA sequence: TGTGCTAGTGGTACCTCTAGGCAGGGCGGCTACGAGCAGTACTTC.

This clone was seen a single time. This rearrangement joins TRBV10-3 to TRBJ1-2; D ambiguous. Germline V gene sequence: CDR1 ENHRY, CDR2 SYGVKD. Trimming took 6 bases from V and 8 from J, leaving 10 bases between them. The CDR3 extends over 11 amino acids. The CDR3, as DNA: TGTGCCATCAGCTCCGGGGTCGGCTACACCTTC. It encodes CAISSGVGYTF.

J is TRBJ2-4 and V is TRBV14; 11 nucleotides line up with TRBD2. The CDR3 has 16 amino acids. Looked up from germline, CDR1 is SGHDN and CDR2 is FVKESK. The junction had 10 bases not matched to a gene; V was cut back by 5 bases and J by 7 bases. CDR3 in DNA: TGTGCCAGCAGCGACGTAGCGGGGGGGCCGGGGAACATTCAGTACTTC. Protein product: CASSDVAGGPGNIQYF.

The chain employs TRBV5-6 and TRBJ1-6; D is unclear. This CDR3 is 16 amino acids long. Germline V gene sequence: CDR1 SGHDT, CDR2 YYEEEE. The V end lost 2 bases, the J end lost 0 bases, and 9 bases lay between the germline ends. In DNA, the CDR3 is TGTGCCAGCAGCTTAGTGGCGGTCTCCTATAATTCACCCCTCCACTTT. It is translated as CASSLVAVSYNSPLHF.

This clone appeared a single time. V gene TRBV2 combines with J gene TRBJ2-7, with TRBD1 identical over 7 bases. Germline V gene data show CDR1 as SNHLY and CDR2 as FYNNEI. Trimming took 7 bases from V and 4 from J; bases not matched to a gene: 13. The CDR3 length is 15 residues. CDR3 DNA sequence: TGTGCCAGCATTTCCTCCGGGACAGAAATTTACGAGCAGTACTTC. Translation gives CASISSGTEIYEQYF.

This clone has a single count. J is TRBJ1-1 and V is TRBV7-9, with a weak D call TRBD1 (6 bases). V shed 5 bases and J shed 8 bases, with 15 bases lying between them. The germline V gene encodes CDR1 SEHNR and CDR2 FQNEAQ (reference sequence). This CDR3 region has 13 residues. In DNA form, the CDR3 reads TGTGCCAGCAGCCCCCACGCGGGGGGCGAAGCTTTCTTT. Translation gives CASSPHAGGEAFF.

Remarks on this clone: At one end the junction does not follow the germline gene, possibly because of a read error. The chain is built from TRBV9 and TRBJ1-1, with TRBD1 matching over 7 bases. CDR3 length equals 15 residues. Germline assignment: CDR1 SGDLS and CDR2 YYNGEE. CDR3 bases: TGTGCCAACAGCGTCCGACCGGAGGGGGCAACTGAAGCTTTCTTT. Residues: CANSVRPEGATEAFF.

The chain recombines TRBV4-3 with TRBJ1-4; weak D call: TRBD1 (5 bases). Per the germline V gene, CDR1 is LGHNA and CDR2 is YSLEER. V lost 4 bases and J lost 4, with 19 bases in between. The CDR3 runs to 17 residues. The DNA for the CDR3 is TGCGCCAGCAGCCTCTACCCCCCGGGACTAGATAATGAAAAACTGTTTTTT. This encodes CASSLYPPGLDNEKLFF.

The chain carries TRBV5-1 and TRBJ1-1, with D tentatively TRBD1 (5 bases). Germline V lookup: CDR1 SGHRS, CDR2 YFSETQ. The ends were cut back, 0 bases at V and 0 bases at J, with 9 bases in the middle. This CDR3 is built from 15 residues. The CDR3 sequence is CASSLGRAMNTEAFF. The CDR3 region has the DNA TGCGCCAGCAGCTTGGGCAGGGCCATGAACACTGAAGCTTTCTTT.

The J gene is TRBJ2-3, the V gene TRBV5-1, with D maybe TRBD2 (6 bases). Deletions cut 3 bases from V and 2 bases from J, with 16 bases between. The CDR3 spans 16 residues. Germline CDR1 reads SGHRS; CDR2 reads YFSETQ. CDR3 in amino acids: CASSWGLEVLTDTQYF. The CDR3 DNA is TGCGCCAGCAGCTGGGGACTGGAGGTCCTCACAGATACGCAGTATTTT.

The chain is built from TRBV29-1 and TRBJ2-7; TRBD1 aligns across 8 bases. The CDR3 is 13 residues long. The germline V gene has CDR1 SQVTM and CDR2 ANQGSEA. The V and J ends lost 4 bases and 1 base, in that order; junction bases with no gene match: 3. The CDR3: CSVVDRGSYEQYF. CDR3 DNA sequence: TGCAGCGTTGTTGACAGGGGATCCTACGAGCAGTACTTC.

This sequence joins TRBV7-9 and TRBJ2-7; D is possibly TRBD1 (6 bases). Trimming left V 5 bases short and J 2 bases short, with 7 bases between. This CDR3 has 12 residues. Germline V gene sequence: CDR1 SEHNR, CDR2 FQNEAQ (reference sequence). The CDR3 DNA is TGTGCCAGCAGCAACAGGGCCTACGAGCAGTACTTC. Its protein is CASSNRAYEQYF. Filled out from reference TRBV7-9 and TRBJ2-7, the complete variable domain reads DTGVSQNPRHKITKRGQNVTFRCDPISEHNRLYWYRQTLGQGPEFLTYFQNEAQLEKSRLLSDRFSAERPKGSFSTLEIQRTEQGDSAMYLCASSNRAYEQYFGPGTRLTVT.

The V and J genes are TRBV7-2 and TRBJ2-3, with 7 nucleotides matching TRBD2. The CDR3 has 14 residues. In germline, CDR1 is SGHTA, CDR2 FQGNSA. After removal of 2 bases from V and 6 bases from J, the junction contained 5 bases not matched to a gene. The CDR3 loop reads CASSLRAGWDTQYF. CDR3 DNA sequence: TGTGCCAGCAGCTTAAGAGCGGGATGGGATACGCAGTATTTT.